This is a list of T cell receptor beta chains from one sample in a study of blood T cell repertoires in COVID-19. The data were produced by immunoSEQ multiplex PCR, yet TCRdb's version contains in-frame clones alone and is incomplete. The profile shows 25,000 to 30,000 clones, roughly 85% of them singletons. Sequences were obtained from peripheral blood. Receptors originate from a human donor in a cohort sampled during active COVID-19. CDR3s include the opening cysteine and the closing phenylalanine or tryptophan. Fields, in order: D gene, J gene, clone size, V gene, CDR3 DNA, CDR3 protein. A D gene is named only where the DNA matches it firmly. The size entry is marked missing in some rows and otherwise reads once, few, many or a size class.

>TRBD1|TRBJ1-6|-|TRBV27
TGTGCCAGCAGTTCCCGGGGGACAGGCCGGAATTCACCCCTCCACTTT
CASSSRGTGRNSPLHF
>TRBD2|TRBJ2-5|-|TRBV3-1/TRBV3-2
TGTGCCAGCAGCCCGGGACTAGCGGCTTTCCAAGAGACCCAGTACTTC
CASSPGLAAFQETQYF
>-|TRBJ1-5|-|TRBV5-6
TGTGCCAGCAGCCTAGGGGTACAGCCCCAGCATTTT
CASSLGVQPQHF
>TRBD2|TRBJ2-1|once|TRBV27
TGTGCCAGCAGTTTGCGACTAGCGGGAGGCGGTCCCTACAATGAGCAGTTCTTC
CASSLRLAGGGPYNEQFF
>TRBD1|TRBJ1-2|-|TRBV6-5
TGTGCCAGCAGTAGACCCGGGACAGACGGTAATGGCTACACCTTC
CASSRPGTDGNGYTF
>TRBD1|TRBJ1-3|-|TRBV23-1
TGCGCCAGCAGTCGACTGGGACAGTGCTCTGGAAACACCATATATTTT
CASSRLGQCSGNTIYF
>TRBD1|TRBJ2-7|-|TRBV28
TGTGCCAGCAGTGCGGGACAGGCTAAGGCCTACGAGCAGTACTTC
CASSAGQAKAYEQYF
>TRBD1|TRBJ1-6|-|TRBV5-1
TGCGCCAGCAGCTTGACAGGGGATAATTCACCCCTCCACTTT
CASSLTGDNSPLHF
>TRBD1|TRBJ2-3|-|TRBV19
TGTGCCAGTAGTCCGCGGACAGGTTCAGATACGCAGTATTTT
CASSPRTGSDTQYF
>TRBD2|TRBJ2-5|-|TRBV7-2
TGTGCCAGCAGCTTGGGACTACAGGAGACCCAGTACTTC
CASSLGLQETQYF
>TRBD2|TRBJ2-7|-|TRBV7-9
TGTGCCCCCGGGGGGGTCTACGAGCAGTACTTC
CAPGGVYEQYF
>-|TRBJ2-1|-|TRBV29-1
TGCAGCGTTGGAGTTAGTCCAAGCTCCTACAATGAGCAGTTCTTC
CSVGVSPSSYNEQFF
>-|TRBJ1-6|few|TRBV5-6
TGTGCCAGCAGCTTGCCGGGGATTGAGTCCCTCCACTTT
CASSLPGIESLHF
>-|TRBJ2-3|-|TRBV7-2
TGTGCCAGCAGCCCCCCCAGACTCGGCACAGATACGCAGTATTTT
CASSPPRLGTDTQYF
>-|TRBJ2-7|-|TRBV11-3
TGTGCCAGCAGCCCCCTCTTCTCCGACAGGACCTACGAGCAGTACTTC
CASSPLFSDRTYEQYF
>TRBD1|TRBJ1-2|-|TRBV28
TGTGCCAGCAGTTCGGGACAGGGCGCCTATGGCTACACCTTC
CASSSGQGAYGYTF
>TRBD1|TRBJ2-2|-|TRBV18
TGTGCCAGCTCACCACTTGGACAGGGGACCAACGGGGAGCTGTTTTTT
CASSPLGQGTNGELFF
>-|TRBJ2-5|-|TRBV3-1/TRBV3-2
TGTGCCAGCAGACAGCAAGAGACCCAGTACTTC
CASRQQETQYF
>TRBD2|TRBJ2-1|-|TRBV5-1
TGCGCCAGCAGCTCTAGCGGACGATACAATGAGCAGTTCTTC
CASSSSGRYNEQFF
>-|TRBJ2-2|-|TRBV7-7
TGTGCCAGCAGCGCTAGCCGCAATACCGGGGAGCTGTTTTTT
CASSASRNTGELFF
>-|TRBJ1-5|-|TRBV7-9
TGTGCCAGCAGCACAGGGAACAGCAATCAGCCCCAGCATTTT
CASSTGNSNQPQHF
>-|TRBJ2-3|-|TRBV3-1/TRBV3-2
TGTGCCAGCAGCCGTGAGAGCACAGATACGCAGTATTTT
CASSRESTDTQYF
>TRBD2|TRBJ2-7|-|TRBV3-1/TRBV3-2
TGTGCCAGCAGCCCGTGGGGGACTACCGGGAAGGACGAGCAGTACTTC
CASSPWGTTGKDEQYF
>TRBD1|TRBJ2-5|-|TRBV6-4
TGTGCCAGCACCTCGGGACAGTACGAAGAGACCCAGTACTTC
CASTSGQYEETQYF
>-|TRBJ1-6|-|TRBV6-6
TGTGCCAGCAGTAGGGGGGGCTTAAGTAATTCACCCCTCCACTTT
CASSRGGLSNSPLHF
>-|TRBJ1-4|-|TRBV7-9
TGTGCCAGCAGCTTAGGGTCAGCAACTAATGAAAAACTGTTTTTT
CASSLGSATNEKLFF
>TRBD2|TRBJ2-1|-|TRBV27
TGTGCCAGCAGACCGACGGCGGGGGGCTGGGATGAGCAGTTCTTC
CASRPTAGGWDEQFF
>TRBD1|TRBJ1-4|-|TRBV6-6
TGTGCCAGCAGTCCGGTCCTCCCAGGGGGCGCGACTAATGAAAAACTGTTTTTT
CASSPVLPGGATNEKLFF
>-|TRBJ2-1|-|TRBV6-5
TGTGCCAGCGGGGGGTACAATGAGCAGTTCTTC
CASGGYNEQFF
>TRBD2|TRBJ2-1|once|TRBV14
TGTGCCAGCAGCCCCCTCTTGGTTCGGTGGCGGGGGGCGAATGAGCAGTTCTTC
CASSPLLVRWRGANEQFF
>TRBD1|TRBJ2-7|-|TRBV5-1
TGCGCCAGCAGATTTGCAGGGGGAGAGGGTGGGCAGGAGCAGTACTTC
CASRFAGGEGGQEQYF
>TRBD1|TRBJ2-7|-|TRBV25-1
TGTGCCAGCAGTGGGATGGGGGAACAGGGGTTATACGAGCAGTACTTC
CASSGMGEQGLYEQYF
>TRBD1|TRBJ1-6|-|TRBV3-1/TRBV3-2
TGTGCCAGCAGCCAAGGGACAGGCCGAGGGATTAATTCACCCCTCCACTTT
CASSQGTGRGINSPLHF
>-|TRBJ1-1|-|TRBV11-2
TGTGCCAGCAGCTTATCCAGGGATCGGCACGCTTTCTTT
CASSLSRDRHAFF
>-|TRBJ1-2|-|TRBV4-1
TGCGCCAGCAGCCAAGGAGACTCCCGCAACTATGGCTACACCTTC
CASSQGDSRNYGYTF
>-|TRBJ1-5|-|TRBV4-2
TGTGCCAGCAGCCAAGCCGGAGGGGCAGGGTCCGTCCAGCCCCAGCATTTT
CASSQAGGAGSVQPQHF
>TRBD1|TRBJ2-7|once|TRBV29-1
TGCAGCGTTGAAGCGATCCAGGGGGCAGGGCAGTACTTC
CSVEAIQGAGQYF
>TRBD1|TRBJ2-5|-|TRBV29-1
TGCAGCGTTGCCGGGACAGACCAAGAGACCCAGTACTTC
CSVAGTDQETQYF
>-|TRBJ1-5|-|TRBV19
TGTGCCAGTAGTATAGGGGTCTCCGGGAGGAATCAGCCCCAGCATTTT
CASSIGVSGRNQPQHF
>TRBD1|TRBJ2-1|-|TRBV6-1
TGTGCCAGCAGTGAAGCCCTGGGACAGGGGAGGATGAATGAGCAGTTCTTC
CASSEALGQGRMNEQFF
>-|TRBJ1-2|-|TRBV7-9
TGTGCCAGCAGCTTAGGGGCTGGCTACTATGGCTACACCTTC
CASSLGAGYYGYTF
>-|TRBJ1-1|-|TRBV5-1
TGCGCCAGCAGCTTTCAGGGAACTGAAGCTTTCTTT
CASSFQGTEAFF